These 2 T cell receptor beta chains came from one sample sequenced in a study of T cell responses to AZD1222 COVID-19 vaccine. The protocol was immunoSEQ multiplex PCR, while the TCRdb copy is restricted to in-frame clones and leaves out a portion. The sample holds 95,000 to 150,000 clones; around 91% are singletons and the top ten take approximately 3.1%. Sequences were derived from peripheral blood, sampled on day 0 of AZD1222 vaccination. These TCRs come from an adult in good health.

The chain has TRBV19 and TRBJ2-6; D remains ambiguous. Germline V gene data show CDR1 as LNHDA and CDR2 as SQIVND (reference sequence). V was clipped by 3 bases and J by 3 bases, with 15 bases between them. The CDR3 consists of 17 residues. The CDR3 region has the DNA TGTGCCAGTAGTATTAGGTCCCGAGCCCGTGGGGCCAACGTCCTGACTTTC. Encoded protein: CASSIRSRARGANVLTF.

The chain is built from TRBV5-1 and TRBJ2-3, with D possibly matching TRBD2 (6 bases). Trimming took off 5 bases at V and 0 bases at J, with 13 bases between the two ends. Germline V CDR1 and CDR2: SGHRS, YFSETQ. The CDR3 is 15 amino acids. This CDR3 reads CASSLAVPSTDTQYF. The CDR3 DNA is TGCGCCAGCAGTTTAGCGGTTCCTAGCACAGATACGCAGTATTTT.